These 27 T cell receptor beta chains were sequenced from one sample in a study of patients and donors after allogeneic stem cell transplantation (dated by TCRdb to between 2020 and 2021). Preparation of the library involved RT-PCR. The reads were generated on a NextSeq 550. The raw public data were reprocessed by TCRdb itself: fastp quality trimming at Q25, MiXCR clonotype calling, in-frame beta chains only. Every distinct CDR3 protein forms one entry, paired with its most common genes and DNA. The sample profile shows approximately 430,000 distinct CDR3 sequences; approximately 16% of them were found once. Together, the top ten hold over 6% of the sample. Sequenced material: blood, either unsorted or a sorted T cell fraction (not recorded which). The receptors derive from a human donor who was either an allogeneic HSCT recipient or a stem cell or donor lymphocyte infusion donor (not recorded which). It is not recorded whose cells these are; they may come from a transplant donor.

About this clonotype: It may be a read error: a sequence one base away is much more abundant. The chain recombines TRBV2 with TRBJ1-6; possibly TRBD1 for D (6 bases). Trimming took off 8 bases at V and 10 bases at J, with 18 bases between the two ends. The germline gives CDR1 SNHLY, CDR2 FYNNEI. CDR3 length equals 14 residues. The DNA of the CDR3 is TGTGCCAGCGGGCAACAGGGAAGCAGATCACCCCTCCACTTT. This translates into CASGQQGSRSPLHF.

This clonotype occurred a few times. The chain employs TRBV9 and TRBJ2-2, with 7 bases lining up with TRBD1. The CDR3 length is 15 residues. Looked up from germline, CDR1 is SGDLS and CDR2 is YYNGEE. The V and J ends lost 3 bases and 5 bases, in that order; junction bases with no gene match: 7. The DNA for the CDR3 is TGTGCCAGCAGCGCTCACACAGGGGTAACCGGGGAGCTGTTTTTT. This gives the protein CASSAHTGVTGELFF.

This clonotype has a count of ten or more. V is TRBV12-3 or TRBV12-4 and J is TRBJ1-1, with D perhaps matching TRBD1 (5 bases). The CDR3 spans 13 residues. Between the trimmed V and J ends, which lost 7 bases and 5 bases, there was a span of 14 bases. The CDR3 DNA follows: TGTGCCAGCACCTTAAGTGAGGGGACTGAAGCTTTCTTT. Translated, it gives CASTLSEGTEAFF.

The chain links TRBV24-1 to TRBJ2-1, with D possibly TRBD1 on 5 matching bases. This CDR3 contains 17 residues. V lost 0 bases, J lost 4 bases, and 15 bases lay in between. CDR1 and CDR2 (germline): KGHDR, SFDVKD. Here the CDR3 DNA reads TGTGCCACCAGTGATTTGAGACAAGGGGCGAGGTACAATGAGCAGTTCTTC. This gives the protein CATSDLRQGARYNEQFF.

This clonotype was seen repeatedly, ten times or more. DNA of the CDR3: TGTGCCAGCAGCTTACTTGACAGGGAGGGGACTGAAGCTTTCTTT. Its translation is CASSLLDREGTEAFF. The chain is built from TRBV7-9 and TRBJ1-1; 7 bases align to TRBD1. The V and J ends lost 2 bases and 5 bases, in that order; junction bases with no gene match: 8. Germline CDR1 and CDR2: SEHNR and FQNEAQ (reference sequence). This CDR3 comprises 15 residues.

J is TRBJ2-7 and V is TRBV5-1, with 8 bases matching TRBD2. Trimming removed 0 bases from V and 0 bases from J; junction bases left unmatched: 8. Per the germline V gene, CDR1 is SGHRS and CDR2 is YFSETQ. The CDR3 runs 17 residues. CDR3 in amino acids: CASSLVRREAYSYEQYF. DNA of the CDR3: TGCGCCAGCAGCTTGGTCCGGCGGGAGGCTTACTCCTACGAGCAGTACTTC. The full variable domain, rest sourced from reference TRBV5-1 and TRBJ2-7, is KAGVTQTPRYLIKTRGQQVTLSCSPISGHRSVSWYQQTPGQGLQFLFEYFSETQRNKGNFPGRFSGRQFSNSRSEMNVSTLELGDSALYLCASSLVRREAYSYEQYFGPGTRLTVT.

The V and J genes are TRBV5-1 and TRBJ1-1; TRBD1 might be the D (5 bases). Trimming pared 2 bases from V and 1 base from J, leaving 12 bases between. Germline values: CDR1 SGHRS, CDR2 YFSETQ. This CDR3 is built from 15 residues. CDR3 sequence (DNA): TGCGCCAGCAGCTTTCAGGGACGGCAGAACACTGAAGCTTTCTTT. It yields the protein CASSFQGRQNTEAFF.

CDR3 amino acids: CSARVGTSGSYEQFF. In DNA form, the CDR3 reads TGCAGTGCTAGAGTCGGGACTAGCGGGAGTTATGAGCAGTTCTTC. The rearrangement joins TRBV20-1 to TRBJ2-1; 14 bases are a match to TRBD2. Trimming removed 1 base from V and 8 bases from J; junction bases left unmatched: 4. CDR1 and CDR2 from the germline V gene are DFQATT and SNEGSKA (reference sequence). This CDR3 region has 15 residues.

This clonotype has more than one count but fewer than ten. This chain joins TRBV5-5 and TRBJ2-5; D call uncertain. CDR1 and CDR2 (germline): SGHKS, YYEKEE (reference sequence). V lost 4 bases, J lost 4 bases, and 17 bases lay in between. CDR3 length equals 15 residues. CDR3 nucleotides: TGTGCCAGCAGCCAACTCCCTAGTAGAGGAGAGACCCAGTACTTC. Encoded protein: CASSQLPSRGETQYF.

The chain uses TRBV20-1 and TRBJ2-7, with 12 bases fitting TRBD2. The germline V gene has CDR1 DFQATT and CDR2 SNEGSKA (reference sequence). The V and J ends lost 6 bases and 3 bases, in that order; junction bases with no gene match: 9. The length of the CDR3 is 15 residues. CDR3 residues: CSAAGLAGWHYEQYF. The CDR3 DNA follows: TGCAGTGCCGCTGGACTAGCGGGATGGCACTACGAGCAGTACTTC.

V gene TRBV18 combines with J gene TRBJ2-6, with TRBD1 matching 9 bases. CDR1 KGHSH and CDR2 LQKENI come from the germline V gene. J lost 2 bases, V lost 1 base, and 9 bases had no gene match. This CDR3 is 19 amino acids long. CDR3 region: CASSPRLTGGVPGANVLTF. CDR3 sequence (DNA): TGTGCCAGCTCACCACGGCTGACAGGGGGAGTCCCTGGGGCCAACGTCCTGACTTTC.

This clonotype was seen ten or more times. The chain has TRBV6-1 and TRBJ1-5; D is unclear. Germline CDR1 and CDR2: MNHNS and SASEGT. Between the trimmed V and J ends, which lost 3 bases and 2 bases, there was a span of 11 bases. This CDR3 region has 15 residues. The CDR3 here is CASSDITRGNQPQHF. The CDR3 coding sequence is TGTGCCAGCAGTGATATCACCCGAGGCAATCAGCCCCAGCATTTT.

This rearrangement joins TRBV25-1 to TRBJ2-7; no clear D. The CDR3 is 10 amino acids. The germline V gene has CDR1 MGHDK and CDR2 SYGVNS. The V end was cut by 8 bases, the J end by 1 base, with 3 bases between. The CDR3 loop reads CASGSYEQYF. The CDR3 DNA reads as TGTGCCAGCGGTTCCTACGAGCAGTACTTC.

At least ten counts were recorded for this clonotype. The genes are TRBV7-3 and TRBJ1-2; TRBD1 matches 8 bases. V shed 5 bases and J 7 bases; nucleotides not matched to a gene: 6. The CDR3 sequence is 13 residues long. The V gene's germline CDR1 is SGHTA and CDR2 FQGTGA. The CDR3 spells CASSQGQGFGYTF. The DNA for the CDR3 is TGTGCCAGCAGCCAAGGACAGGGATTTGGCTACACCTTC.

This clonotype was picked up a small number of times. The gene calls are TRBV7-9 and TRBJ2-2, with D perhaps TRBD1 or TRBD2 (7 bases each). Per germline, CDR1 SEHNR and CDR2 FQNEAQ (reference sequence). This CDR3 comprises 17 residues. The ends were cut back, 4 bases at V and 2 bases at J, with 17 bases in the middle. DNA for the CDR3: TGTGCCAGCAGCTATTTGGGGGGGACAGAAAACACCGGGGAGCTGTTTTTT. It yields the protein CASSYLGGTENTGELFF.

This clonotype occurred a few times. The chain recombines TRBV5-1 with TRBJ2-7; 7 positions agree with TRBD1. The CDR3 runs to 14 residues. V lost 2 bases, J lost 5 bases, and 7 bases stayed unmatched. The germline V gene encodes CDR1 SGHRS and CDR2 YFSETQ. DNA for the CDR3: TGCGCCAGCAGCTTCGACAACAGGGGCCACGAGCAGTACTTC. Protein sequence: CASSFDNRGHEQYF. Variable domain in full (rest from reference TRBV5-1 and TRBJ2-7): KAGVTQTPRYLIKTRGQQVTLSCSPISGHRSVSWYQQTPGQGLQFLFEYFSETQRNKGNFPGRFSGRQFSNSRSEMNVSTLELGDSALYLCASSFDNRGHEQYFGPGTRLTVT.

This clonotype was observed a handful of times. The chain couples TRBV7-6 to TRBJ2-3; weak D call: TRBD1 (6 bases). V was clipped by 0 bases and J by 4 bases, with 14 bases between them. Looked up from germline, CDR1 is SGHVS and CDR2 is FNYEAQ. The CDR3 spans 16 residues. This CDR3 is CASSLAGAGVPDTQYF. The CDR3 region has the DNA TGTGCCAGCAGCTTAGCGGGCGCAGGGGTCCCAGATACGCAGTATTTT.

This clonotype was seen a few times. The rearrangement uses TRBV9 and TRBJ1-2, with 9 positions matching TRBD1. CDR1 and CDR2 from the germline V gene are SGDLS and YYNGEE. This CDR3 comprises 16 residues. Trimming took 3 bases from V and 4 from J; bases not matched to a gene: 10. The CDR3 loop reads CASSGKTQTGGYGYTF. In DNA, the CDR3 is TGTGCCAGCAGCGGCAAAACTCAGACAGGGGGCTATGGCTACACCTTC.

This clonotype was observed a few times. The chain uses TRBV12-3 or TRBV12-4 and TRBJ1-2; no clear D. Trimming pared 5 bases from V and 2 bases from J, leaving 21 bases between. The CDR3 has 17 amino acids. This CDR3 is CASSARIHSGSNYGYTF. The DNA of the CDR3 is TGTGCCAGCAGTGCACGTATTCATTCCGGGTCCAACTATGGCTACACCTTC.

This sequence joins TRBV6-1 and TRBJ2-5, with 7 bases identical to TRBD2. Germline V gives CDR1 MNHNS, CDR2 SASEGT. The CDR3 covers 17 residues. Trimming cost V 5 bases and J 4 bases; bases outside gene matches: 16. As DNA, the CDR3 is TGTGCCAGCAGTCGTCAGCCTCGGGGGAGGGCTCGAGAGACCCAGTACTTC. Translating gives CASSRQPRGRARETQYF.

This clonotype was counted a few times. The chain has TRBV19 and TRBJ2-7, with D tentatively TRBD1 or TRBD2 (5 bases each). V was cut by 3 bases and J by 3 bases, with 18 bases left in between. This CDR3 spans 16 amino acids. Germline CDR1 is LNHDA and CDR2 is SQIVND (reference sequence). The CDR3 here is CASSIGGGPGNYEQYF. The CDR3 region has the DNA TGTGCCAGTAGTATCGGTGGGGGTCCGGGGAACTACGAGCAGTACTTC. The variable domain in full, completed from reference TRBV19 and TRBJ2-7, reads DGGITQSPKYLFRKEGQNVTLSCEQNLNHDAMYWYRQDPGQGLRLIYYSQIVNDFQKGDIAEGYSVSREKKESFPLTVTSAQKNPTAFYLCASSIGGGPGNYEQYFGPGTRLTVT.

This chain uses TRBV5-8 with TRBJ2-2; tentatively, D is TRBD1 (6 bases). CDR3 length: 15 amino acids. Looked up from germline, CDR1 is SGHTS and CDR2 is YDEGEE. Trimming pared 4 bases from V and 5 bases from J, leaving 15 bases between. The CDR3 sequence is CASSAYRDGTGELFF. The CDR3, as DNA: TGTGCCAGCAGCGCCTACAGGGACGGGACCGGGGAGCTGTTTTTT.

This clonotype was found a few times. The chain recombines TRBV6-1 with TRBJ2-2; D gene unclear. The CDR3 length is 13 residues. The V and J ends lost 6 bases and 4 bases respectively, with 9 bases between them. Germline V gene lookup returns CDR1 MNHNS and CDR2 SASEGT. The CDR3 protein is CASRVVGTGELFF. Here the CDR3 DNA reads TGTGCCAGCAGGGTGGTGGGCACCGGGGAGCTGTTTTTT.

The chain combines TRBV29-1 with TRBJ1-1, with D possibly being TRBD1 (5 bases). The germline gives CDR1 SQVTM, CDR2 ANQGSEA. This CDR3 is 12 amino acids long. Trimming pared 7 bases from V and 4 bases from J, leaving 13 bases between. CDR3 in amino acids: CSAVLGATEAFF. The CDR3 nucleotides read TGCAGCGCTGTCCTAGGGGCCACTGAAGCTTTCTTT. The variable domain in full, completed from reference TRBV29-1 and TRBJ1-1, reads SAVISQKPSRDICQRGTSLTIQCQVDSQVTMMFWYRQQPGQSLTLIATANQGSEATYESGFVIDKFPISRPNLTFSTLTVSNMSPEDSSIYLCSAVLGATEAFFGQGTRLTVV.

This clonotype was recorded a few times. The gene calls are TRBV5-5 and TRBJ2-1, with 12 bases lining up with TRBD2. The germline V gene encodes CDR1 SGHKS and CDR2 YYEKEE (reference sequence). The CDR3 has 18 amino acids. With V trimmed by 4 bases and J by 4 bases, 12 bases remained unmatched. The CDR3 loop is CASSQLAGGMIFYNEQFF. In DNA form, the CDR3 reads TGTGCCAGCAGCCAACTAGCGGGAGGAATGATCTTTTACAATGAGCAGTTCTTC.

This clonotype was picked up a small number of times. J is TRBJ1-4 and V is TRBV20-1; D gene uncertain. Trimming removed 5 bases at V and 3 bases at J, with 16 bases between. Germline CDR1 reads DFQATT; CDR2 reads SNEGSKA (reference sequence). The CDR3 is 15 amino acids. CDR3 nucleotides: TGCAGTGCTTCGGCCAGAGGGATCCCTAATGAAAAACTGTTTTTT. Protein product: CSASARGIPNEKLFF.

The V call is TRBV6-1, the J call TRBJ2-7; 7 nucleotides agree with TRBD1. V shed 5 bases, J shed 5 bases, and the junction held 6 bases outside the gene matches. The germline gives CDR1 MNHNS, CDR2 SASEGT. The length of the CDR3 is 13 residues. The CDR3 is CASSTLDRDEQYF. The DNA for the CDR3 is TGTGCCAGCAGTACCTTAGACAGGGACGAGCAGTACTTC.